The T cell receptor (beta chain) described here comes from a study of blood T cell repertoires in COVID-19. About the study: Material from acute and convalescent COVID-19 was sourced from the United States, Italy and Spain.

This clone showed up just a few times. Under the authors' procedure: Reference gene primer amplification in the assay estimated nucleated cell counts. Here immunoSEQ multiplex PCR was the method, and the copy in TCRdb shows in-frame clones only, minus some. That table gives V, J and clone size, and the DNA gave D and trimming. The profile shows about 210,000 clones, around four fifths of them singletons. The CDR3 consists of 13 residues. V shed 3 bases and J shed 10 bases, with 15 bases lying between them. Germline V gene data show CDR1 as KGHSH and CDR2 as LQKENI. Sequencing was performed on peripheral blood. This TCR derives from a woman between 45 and 65 years old with active or convalescent COVID-19. The rearrangement joins TRBV18 to TRBJ1-1; D gene uncertain. CDR3 sequence reads: CASSPQANERAFF. The CDR3 nucleotides are TGTGCCAGCTCACCGCAAGCTAATGAAAGAGCTTTCTTT. Based on the CDR3 plus reference TRBV18 and TRBJ1-1, the full variable domain is NAGVMQNPRHLVRRRGQEARLRCSPMKGHSHVYWYRQLPEEGLKFMVYLQKENIIDESGMPKERFSAEFPKEGPSILRIQQVVRGDSAAYFCASSPQANERAFFGQGTRLTVV.